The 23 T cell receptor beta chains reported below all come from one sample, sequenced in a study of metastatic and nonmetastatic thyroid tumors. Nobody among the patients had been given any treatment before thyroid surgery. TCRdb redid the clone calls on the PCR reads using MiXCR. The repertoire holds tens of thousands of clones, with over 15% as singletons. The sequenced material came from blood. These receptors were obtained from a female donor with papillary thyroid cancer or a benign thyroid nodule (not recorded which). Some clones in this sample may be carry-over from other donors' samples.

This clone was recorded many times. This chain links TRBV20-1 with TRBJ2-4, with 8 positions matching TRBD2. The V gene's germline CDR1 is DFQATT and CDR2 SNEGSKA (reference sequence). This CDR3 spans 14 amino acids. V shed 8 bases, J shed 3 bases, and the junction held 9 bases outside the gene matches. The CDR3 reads CSTYRAGGKNIQYF. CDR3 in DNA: TGCAGTACATACAGGGCGGGAGGCAAAAACATTCAGTACTTC.

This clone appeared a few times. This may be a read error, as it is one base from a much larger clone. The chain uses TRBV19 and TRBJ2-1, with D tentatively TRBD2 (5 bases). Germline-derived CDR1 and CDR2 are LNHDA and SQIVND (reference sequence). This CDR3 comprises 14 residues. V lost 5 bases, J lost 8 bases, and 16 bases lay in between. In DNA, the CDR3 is TGTGCCAGTAGTGGTCTTCTAGAGGGCGATGAGCAGTTCTTC. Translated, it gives CASSGLLEGDEQFF.

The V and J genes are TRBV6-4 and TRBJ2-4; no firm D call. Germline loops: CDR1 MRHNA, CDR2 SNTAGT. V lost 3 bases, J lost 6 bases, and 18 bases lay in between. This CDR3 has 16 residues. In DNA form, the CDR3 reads TGTGCCAGCAGTGAAAGAGTTTCTTGCGATGTAAACATTCAGTACTTC. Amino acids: CASSERVSCDVNIQYF.

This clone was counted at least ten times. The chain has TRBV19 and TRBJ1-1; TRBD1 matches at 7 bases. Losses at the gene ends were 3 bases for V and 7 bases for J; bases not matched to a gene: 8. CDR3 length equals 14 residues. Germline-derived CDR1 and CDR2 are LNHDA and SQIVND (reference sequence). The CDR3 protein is CASSIKGQTSEAFF. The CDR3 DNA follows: TGTGCCAGTAGTATTAAGGGACAGACGAGTGAAGCTTTCTTT.

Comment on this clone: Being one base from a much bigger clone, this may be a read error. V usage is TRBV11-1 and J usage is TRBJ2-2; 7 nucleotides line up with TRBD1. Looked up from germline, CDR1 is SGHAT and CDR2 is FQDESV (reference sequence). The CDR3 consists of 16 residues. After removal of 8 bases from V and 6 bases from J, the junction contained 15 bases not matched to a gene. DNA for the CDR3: TGTGCCAGCTCCAGTGTAAGTACAGGGGAGTCCGGGGAGCTGTTTTTT. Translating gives CASSSVSTGESGELFF.

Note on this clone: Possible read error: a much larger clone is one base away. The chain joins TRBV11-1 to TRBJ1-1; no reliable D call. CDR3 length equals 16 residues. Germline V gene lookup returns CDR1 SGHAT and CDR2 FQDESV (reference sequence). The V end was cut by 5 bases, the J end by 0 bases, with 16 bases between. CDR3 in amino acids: CASSPPSGKVNTEAFF. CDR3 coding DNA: TGTGCCAGCAGCCCCCCTTCCGGGAAGGTGAACACTGAAGCTTTCTTT.

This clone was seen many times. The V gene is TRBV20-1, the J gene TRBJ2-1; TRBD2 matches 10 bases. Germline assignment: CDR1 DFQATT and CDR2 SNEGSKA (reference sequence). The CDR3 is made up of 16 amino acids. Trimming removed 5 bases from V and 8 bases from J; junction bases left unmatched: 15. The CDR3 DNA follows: TGCAGTGCTGAAGGGTACCTAGCGGGAGTAAGGGATGAGCAGTTCTTC. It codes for CSAEGYLAGVRDEQFF.

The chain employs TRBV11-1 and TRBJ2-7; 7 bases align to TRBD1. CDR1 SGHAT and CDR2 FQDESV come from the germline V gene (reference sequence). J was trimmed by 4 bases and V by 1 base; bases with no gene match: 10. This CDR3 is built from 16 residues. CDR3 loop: CASSLVPGQGEYEQYF. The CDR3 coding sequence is TGTGCCAGCAGCTTAGTTCCCGGCCAGGGGGAGTACGAGCAGTACTTC.

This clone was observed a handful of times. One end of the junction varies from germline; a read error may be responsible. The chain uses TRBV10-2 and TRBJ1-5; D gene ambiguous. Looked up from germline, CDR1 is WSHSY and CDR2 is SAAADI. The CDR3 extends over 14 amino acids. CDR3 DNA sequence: TGCGCCAGCAGTGGCTGTCGAGGGAATCAGCCCCACCATTTT. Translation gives CASSGCRGNQPHHF.

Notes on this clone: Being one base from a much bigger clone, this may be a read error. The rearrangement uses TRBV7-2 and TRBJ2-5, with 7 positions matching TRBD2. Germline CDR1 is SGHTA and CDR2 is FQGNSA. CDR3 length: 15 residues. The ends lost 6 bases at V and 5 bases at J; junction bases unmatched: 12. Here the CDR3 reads CASRPTGTITETQYF. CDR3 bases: TGTGCCAGCAGACCTACCGGGACTATCACGGAGACCCAGTACTTC.

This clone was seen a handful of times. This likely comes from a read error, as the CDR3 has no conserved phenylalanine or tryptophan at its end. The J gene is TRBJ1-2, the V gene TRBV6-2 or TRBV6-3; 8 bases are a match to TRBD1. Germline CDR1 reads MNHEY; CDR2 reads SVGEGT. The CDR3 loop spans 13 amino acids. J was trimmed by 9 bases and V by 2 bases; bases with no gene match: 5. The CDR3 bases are TGTGCCAGCAGTTACGAACAGGGGGGCAGCTACACCTCC. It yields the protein CASSYEQGGSYTS.

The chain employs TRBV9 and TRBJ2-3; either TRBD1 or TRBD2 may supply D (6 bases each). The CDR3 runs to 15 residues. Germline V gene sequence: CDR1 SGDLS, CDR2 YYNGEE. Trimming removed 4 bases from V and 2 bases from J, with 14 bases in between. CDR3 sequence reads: CASSPRDTYTDTQYF. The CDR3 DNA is TGTGCCAGCAGCCCGCGGGACACCTACACAGATACGCAGTATTTT.

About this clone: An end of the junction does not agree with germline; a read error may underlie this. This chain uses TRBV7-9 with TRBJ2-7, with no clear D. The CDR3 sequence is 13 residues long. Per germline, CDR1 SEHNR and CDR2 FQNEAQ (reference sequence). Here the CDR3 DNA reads TGTGCCAGCATCCCCACCGGCAACTACGAGCGGTACTTC. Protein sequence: CASIPTGNYERYF.

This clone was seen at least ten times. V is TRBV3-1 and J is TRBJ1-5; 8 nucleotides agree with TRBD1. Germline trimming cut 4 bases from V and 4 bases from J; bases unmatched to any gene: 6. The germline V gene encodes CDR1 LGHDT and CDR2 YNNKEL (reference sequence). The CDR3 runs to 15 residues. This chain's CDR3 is CASSPRTGPNQPQHF. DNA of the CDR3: TGTGCCAGCAGCCCCAGGACAGGGCCGAATCAGCCCCAGCATTTT.

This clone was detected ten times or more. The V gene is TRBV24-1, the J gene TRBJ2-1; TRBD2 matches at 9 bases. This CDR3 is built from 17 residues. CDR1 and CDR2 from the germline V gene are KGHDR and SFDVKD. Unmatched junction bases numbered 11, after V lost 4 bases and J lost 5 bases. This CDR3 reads CATSDRAPGLADNEQFF. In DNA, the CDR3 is TGTGCCACCAGTGACAGAGCTCCGGGACTAGCAGACAATGAGCAGTTCTTC.

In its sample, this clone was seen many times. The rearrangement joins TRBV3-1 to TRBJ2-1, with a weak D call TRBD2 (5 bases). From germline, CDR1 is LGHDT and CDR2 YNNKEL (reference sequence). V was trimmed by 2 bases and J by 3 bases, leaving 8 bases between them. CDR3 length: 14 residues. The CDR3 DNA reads TGTGCCAGCAGCCAATCGGGGAACTACAATGAGCAGTTCTTC. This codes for CASSQSGNYNEQFF.

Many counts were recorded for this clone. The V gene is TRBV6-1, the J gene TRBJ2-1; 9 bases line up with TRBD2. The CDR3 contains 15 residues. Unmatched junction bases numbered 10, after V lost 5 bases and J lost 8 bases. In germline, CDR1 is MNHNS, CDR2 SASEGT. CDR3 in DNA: TGTGCCAGCAGTCCCTTAGCGGGAGTCCCTGATGAGCAGTTCTTC. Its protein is CASSPLAGVPDEQFF.

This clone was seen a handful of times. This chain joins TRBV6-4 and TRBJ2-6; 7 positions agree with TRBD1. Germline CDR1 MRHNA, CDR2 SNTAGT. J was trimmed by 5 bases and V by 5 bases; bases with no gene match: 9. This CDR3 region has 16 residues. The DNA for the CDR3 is TGTGCCAGCAGTTACACTACAGGGGTCTGGGCCAACGTCCTGACTTTC. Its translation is CASSYTTGVWANVLTF.

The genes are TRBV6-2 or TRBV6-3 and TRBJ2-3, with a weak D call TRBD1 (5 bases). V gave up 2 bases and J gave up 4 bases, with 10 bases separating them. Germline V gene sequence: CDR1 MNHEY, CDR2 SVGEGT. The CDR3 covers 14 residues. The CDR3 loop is CASSYGRAADTQYF. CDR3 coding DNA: TGTGCCAGCAGTTACGGCAGGGCAGCAGATACGCAGTATTTT.

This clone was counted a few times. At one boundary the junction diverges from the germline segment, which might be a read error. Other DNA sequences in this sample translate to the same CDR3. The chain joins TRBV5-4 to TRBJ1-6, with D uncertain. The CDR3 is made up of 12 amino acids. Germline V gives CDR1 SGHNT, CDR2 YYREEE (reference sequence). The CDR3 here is CASSWHNSPLHF. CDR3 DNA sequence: TGTGCTAGCAGCTGGCATAATTCACCCCTCCACTTT.

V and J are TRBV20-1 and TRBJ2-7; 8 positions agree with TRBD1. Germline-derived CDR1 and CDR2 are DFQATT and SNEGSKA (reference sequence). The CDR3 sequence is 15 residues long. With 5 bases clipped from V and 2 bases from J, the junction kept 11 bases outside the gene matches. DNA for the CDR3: TGCAGTGCTCCTCCAGACAGGGGCTTAACCTACGAGCAGTACTTC. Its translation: CSAPPDRGLTYEQYF.

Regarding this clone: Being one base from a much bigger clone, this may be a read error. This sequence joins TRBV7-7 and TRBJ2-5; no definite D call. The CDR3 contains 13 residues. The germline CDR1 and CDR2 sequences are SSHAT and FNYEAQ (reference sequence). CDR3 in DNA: TGTGCTAGCAGCTTACCCCGGAGAGAGACCCAGTACTTC. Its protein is CASSLPRRETQYF.

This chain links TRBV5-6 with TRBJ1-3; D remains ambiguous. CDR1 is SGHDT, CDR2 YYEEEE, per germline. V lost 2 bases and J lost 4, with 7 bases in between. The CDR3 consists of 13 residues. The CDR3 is CASSFGQGNTIYF. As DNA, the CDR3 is TGTGCCAGCAGCTTTGGGCAGGGAAACACCATATATTTT.